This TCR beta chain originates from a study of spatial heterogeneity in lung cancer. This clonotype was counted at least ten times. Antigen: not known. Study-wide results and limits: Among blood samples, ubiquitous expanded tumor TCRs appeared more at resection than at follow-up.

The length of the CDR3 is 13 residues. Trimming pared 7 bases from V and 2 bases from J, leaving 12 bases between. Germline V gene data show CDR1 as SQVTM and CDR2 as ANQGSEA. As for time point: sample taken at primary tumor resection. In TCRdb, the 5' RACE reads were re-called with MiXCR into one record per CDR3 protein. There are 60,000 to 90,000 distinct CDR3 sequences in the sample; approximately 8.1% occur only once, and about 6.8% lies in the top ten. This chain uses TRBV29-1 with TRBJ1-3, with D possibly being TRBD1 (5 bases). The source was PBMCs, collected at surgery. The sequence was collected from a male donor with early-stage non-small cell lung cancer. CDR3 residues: CSAGTATGNTIYF. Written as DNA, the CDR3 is TGCAGCGCTGGGACCGCCACTGGAAACACCATATATTTT.